Following are 28 T cell receptor beta chains from one sample sequenced in a study of graft-versus-host responses after intestinal transplantation. Which antigens these TCRs recognize remains unknown. Libraries were prepared by immunoSEQ multiplex PCR; TCRdb keeps only in-frame clonotypes and omits some of them. The table has about 88,000 clones, around 93% seen once. The specimen comprised unstimulated CD4+ T cells sorted from spleen or lymph node cells, sampled before transplant. Receptor source: a human donor who was the organ donor for an intestinal transplant.

CDR3 DNA: TGTGCCTGGAGTGGCGGGGGGTCCTTCCAAGAGACCCAGTACTTC. Amino acids: CAWSGGGSFQETQYF. The rearrangement links TRBV30 to TRBJ2-5; 8 bases are a match to TRBD2. The germline V gene encodes CDR1 GTSNPN and CDR2 SVGIG (reference sequence). With V trimmed by 1 base and J by 1 base, 5 bases remained unmatched. The CDR3 runs to 15 residues.

The V and J genes are TRBV4-1 and TRBJ2-5, with D maybe TRBD2 (5 bases). CDR1 and CDR2 from the germline V gene are MGHRA and YSYEKL. Trimming took 5 bases from V and 4 from J, leaving 14 bases between them. The CDR3 loop spans 14 amino acids. In DNA form, the CDR3 reads TGCGCCAGCAGCTCCACAGAGAGCGGAGAGACCCAGTACTTC. Translating gives CASSSTESGETQYF.

The chain uses TRBV2 and TRBJ2-5; maybe TRBD2 (7 bases). Trimming stripped 2 bases from V and 1 base from J, with 17 bases between. The germline CDR1 and CDR2 sequences are SNHLY and FYNNEI. CDR3 length: 17 residues. In DNA, the CDR3 is TGTGCCAGCAGTGAAAGGGGTTGGGGGGGGGCCCAAGAGACCCAGTACTTC. Its protein is CASSERGWGGAQETQYF. Using reference TRBV2 and TRBJ2-5 for the parts outside the CDR3, the full variable domain is EPEVTQTPSHQVTQMGQEVILRCVPISNHLYFYWYRQILGQKVEFLVSFYNNEISEKSEIFDDQFSVERPDGSNFTLKIRSTKLEDSAMYFCASSERGWGGAQETQYFGPGTRLLVL.

The V gene is TRBV18, the J gene TRBJ1-5; D possibly corresponds to TRBD1 (6 bases). The CDR3 is 14 amino acids. Germline CDR1 KGHSH, CDR2 LQKENI. V was trimmed by 3 bases and J by 5 bases, leaving 11 bases between them. The CDR3 DNA sequence: TGTGCCAGCTCACCGGACAGCGTAGATCAGCCCCAGCATTTT. Residues: CASSPDSVDQPQHF.

The chain recombines TRBV27 with TRBJ2-5; possibly TRBD1 for D (6 bases). The tail of the sequence fits TRBJ2-7 better, so the J call may be wrong. Germline V gene lookup returns CDR1 MNHEY and CDR2 SMNVEV (reference sequence). The CDR3 loop spans 15 amino acids. The CDR3 loop reads CASSREQGRVHEQYF. CDR3 sequence (DNA): TGTGCCAGCAGTAGAGAACAGGGAAGGGTCCACGAGCAGTACTTC.

The chain is built from TRBV18 and TRBJ1-2; 7 bases are shared with TRBD1. CDR3 size: 13 residues. Germline assignment: CDR1 KGHSH and CDR2 LQKENI. V gave up 5 bases and J gave up 5 bases; unmatched junction bases: 5. The CDR3 nucleotides are TGTGCCAGCTCAACCGGGACAGAATATGGCTACACCTTC. As protein: CASSTGTEYGYTF.

The gene calls are TRBV2 and TRBJ2-5; the D is unclear. V dropped 2 bases and J dropped 2 bases, with 9 bases sitting between them. This CDR3 region has 14 residues. CDR1 is SNHLY and CDR2 is FYNNEI in the germline V gene. The CDR3 loop reads CASSESAQQETQYF. The CDR3 region has the DNA TGTGCCAGCAGTGAAAGTGCTCAGCAAGAGACCCAGTACTTC.

The chain is built from TRBV29-1 and TRBJ2-5; 7 nucleotides match TRBD2. Germline CDR1 reads SQVTM; CDR2 reads ANQGSEA. Germline trimming cut 4 bases from V and 2 bases from J; bases unmatched to any gene: 10. This CDR3 has 15 residues. The chain's CDR3 is CSVVWASGTQETQYF. The DNA of the CDR3 is TGCAGCGTTGTTTGGGCTAGCGGAACGCAAGAGACCCAGTACTTC.

The chain has TRBV7-8 and TRBJ2-7; 12 bases align to TRBD2. The CDR3 loop spans 14 amino acids. V shed 6 bases, J shed 7 bases, and the junction held 7 bases outside the gene matches. Germline V gene lookup returns CDR1 SGHVS and CDR2 FQNEAQ. The CDR3 reads CASSRLAGAGEQYF. CDR3 bases: TGTGCCAGCAGTAGACTAGCGGGAGCTGGGGAGCAGTACTTC.

V gene TRBV2 combines with J gene TRBJ2-7; TRBD2 is a possible D gene (5 bases). Germline CDR1 reads SNHLY; CDR2 reads FYNNEI. The V gene lost 8 bases and the J gene lost 3 bases, with 20 bases spanning the gap. The CDR3 extends over 15 amino acids. Here the CDR3 DNA reads TGTGCCAGCCGATATAGTCCTCTAGCCGGCTACGAGCAGTACTTC. This translates into CASRYSPLAGYEQYF.

The chain links TRBV19 to TRBJ1-1; 10 nucleotides match TRBD1. The CDR3 is made up of 17 amino acids. The germline V gene encodes CDR1 LNHDA and CDR2 SQIVND (reference sequence). V gave up 5 bases and J gave up 2 bases; unmatched junction bases: 11. The CDR3 coding sequence is TGTGCCAGTAGTTCGGGACAGGGGAGTATGATTAACACTGAAGCTTTCTTT. It is translated as CASSSGQGSMINTEAFF.

The chain links TRBV27 to TRBJ1-6; 10 nucleotides agree with TRBD1. With 6 bases clipped from V and 9 bases from J, the junction kept 5 bases outside the gene matches. The CDR3 has 14 residues. Germline V gene data show CDR1 as MNHEY and CDR2 as SMNVEV (reference sequence). As DNA, the CDR3 is TGTGCCAGCAGCACGACAGGGGGCGGTTCACCCCTCCACTTT. Residues: CASSTTGGGSPLHF.

This chain links TRBV7-9 with TRBJ1-4; 11 nucleotides agree with TRBD1. The J segment lost 11 bases and the V segment lost 5 bases, leaving 7 bases of the junction unmatched. This CDR3 comprises 14 residues. Germline loops: CDR1 SEHNR, CDR2 FQNEAQ (reference sequence). CDR3 sequence (DNA): TGTGCCAGCAGCCCCGGGACAGGGGGTGGGAAACTGTTTTTT. Its translation: CASSPGTGGGKLFF. The whole variable domain, remainder taken from reference TRBV7-9 and TRBJ1-4, is DTGVSQNPRHKITKRGQNVTFRCDPISEHNRLYWYRQTLGQGPEFLTYFQNEAQLEKSRLLSDRFSAERPKGSFSTLEIQRTEQGDSAMYLCASSPGTGGGKLFFGSGTQLSVL.

This clone has only one observation. The rearrangement uses TRBV10-3 and TRBJ2-1; 7 bases are shared with TRBD2. V shed 11 bases, J shed 0 bases, and the junction held 7 bases outside the gene matches. The CDR3 has 14 residues. CDR1 is ENHRY and CDR2 is SYGVKD in the germline V gene. DNA of the CDR3: TGTGCCGTGTCTAGCGGAACCTCCTACAATGAGCAGTTCTTC. Translating it yields CAVSSGTSYNEQFF.

The chain couples TRBV11-2 to TRBJ1-2; D not certain. The CDR3 is 15 residues long. Germline V gene data show CDR1 as SGHAT and CDR2 as FQNNGV. Trimming stripped 5 bases from V and 7 bases from J, with 20 bases between. The DNA for the CDR3 is TGTGCCAGCAGCCCGCCTGCAGGCCGCATTGGTGGCTACACCTTC. Its protein product is CASSPPAGRIGGYTF.

The chain links TRBV28 to TRBJ2-1; TRBD2 agrees at 7 bases. Germline V gene data show CDR1 as MDHEN and CDR2 as SYDVKM. The CDR3 is 15 residues long. J was trimmed by 0 bases and V by 5 bases; bases with no gene match: 4. The CDR3 spells CASSRAGFSYNEQFF. CDR3 sequence (DNA): TGTGCCAGCAGTCGAGCGGGATTCTCCTACAATGAGCAGTTCTTC.

This chain links TRBV5-1 with TRBJ1-2; D is ambiguous. The V gene's germline CDR1 is SGHRS and CDR2 YFSETQ. The CDR3 is made up of 13 amino acids. Trimming stripped 0 bases from V and 0 bases from J, with 3 bases between. The CDR3 sequence: CASSLATNYGYTF. CDR3 DNA sequence: TGCGCCAGCAGCTTGGCCACTAACTATGGCTACACCTTC.

The V gene is TRBV5-6, the J gene TRBJ1-1, with 8 positions matching TRBD1. The V gene's germline CDR1 is SGHDT and CDR2 YYEEEE. V was clipped by 0 bases and J by 2 bases; unmatched bases: 0. The CDR3 covers 14 residues. The CDR3 protein is CASSLAGGNTEAFF. Here the CDR3 DNA reads TGTGCCAGCAGCTTGGCAGGGGGCAACACTGAAGCTTTCTTT.

Here the CDR3 reads CASQRLAGVGDTQYF. The CDR3 DNA reads as TGTGCCAGCCAGCGGCTAGCGGGGGTTGGGGATACGCAGTATTTT. The chain joins TRBV6-5 to TRBJ2-3; 10 nucleotides line up with TRBD2. After removal of 8 bases from V and 6 bases from J, the junction contained 11 bases not matched to a gene. The germline gives CDR1 MNHEY, CDR2 SVGAGI. The CDR3 runs 15 residues.

This chain connects TRBV30 to TRBJ2-7; D ambiguous. Trimming removed 0 bases from V and 6 bases from J, with 15 bases in between. This CDR3 is built from 14 residues. CDR1 GTSNPN and CDR2 SVGIG come from the germline V gene (reference sequence). CDR3 residues: CAWSVSLRRGEQYF. The CDR3 DNA reads as TGTGCCTGGAGTGTAAGTCTCCGGCGAGGCGAGCAGTACTTC.

This clone was detected only a few times. One end of the junction is discordant with germline, which a read error may explain. The chain couples TRBV7-7 to TRBJ2-2, with 7 bases aligning to TRBD2. The germline V gene has CDR1 SSHAT and CDR2 FNYEAQ (reference sequence). The CDR3 has 14 residues. CDR3 in amino acids: CASSSSGNTGELFF. CDR3 DNA: TGTGCTAGCAGCTCTAGCGGGAACACCGGGGAGCTGTTTTTT.

This rearrangement joins TRBV28 to TRBJ2-7, with no clear D. Germline values: CDR1 MDHEN, CDR2 SYDVKM. The ends were cut back, 2 bases at V and 4 bases at J, with 12 bases in the middle. The CDR3 consists of 14 residues. CDR3 DNA: TGTGCCAGCAGTTTAGATTTTCCCACTTACGAGCAGTACTTC. As protein: CASSLDFPTYEQYF.

V is TRBV19 and J is TRBJ1-5; 7 bases agree with TRBD1. Trimming removed 2 bases from V and 5 bases from J; junction bases left unmatched: 12. Germline CDR1 reads LNHDA; CDR2 reads SQIVND (reference sequence). The CDR3 is 17 amino acids. CDR3 loop: CASSISLGTALHQPQHF. DNA for the CDR3: TGTGCCAGTAGTATAAGTCTTGGGACAGCCCTCCATCAGCCCCAGCATTTT.

The chain's CDR3 is CASSVDNGGGPWGYTF. The DNA for the CDR3 is TGTGCCAGCAGCGTAGATAACGGCGGGGGTCCTTGGGGCTACACCTTC. V and J are TRBV9 and TRBJ1-2; a possible D gene is TRBD1 (5 bases). Germline V gene lookup returns CDR1 SGDLS and CDR2 YYNGEE. The V gene lost 0 bases and the J gene lost 8 bases, with 20 bases spanning the gap. The CDR3 is made up of 16 amino acids.

The rearrangement uses TRBV10-1 and TRBJ2-1, with 7 bases lining up with TRBD2. J lost 5 bases, V lost 4 bases, and 8 bases had no gene match. The CDR3 has 15 residues. Germline V gene data show CDR1 as WNHNN and CDR2 as SYGVQD (reference sequence). In DNA, the CDR3 is TGCGCCAGCAGTGGTGCTTCTAGCGGACACAATGAGCAGTTCTTC. Translating gives CASSGASSGHNEQFF.

The V call is TRBV5-1, the J call TRBJ2-7; no definite D call. V was pared by 0 bases and J by 0 bases, with 7 bases between. This CDR3 is built from 14 residues. Germline CDR1 and CDR2: SGHRS and YFSETQ. As DNA, the CDR3 is TGCGCCAGCAGCTTGGTTCCAGGCTCCTACGAGCAGTACTTC. It yields the protein CASSLVPGSYEQYF.

The chain recombines TRBV19 with TRBJ2-7; 14 bases fit TRBD2. CDR1 and CDR2 from the germline V gene are LNHDA and SQIVND (reference sequence). CDR3 size: 15 residues. The V gene end was trimmed by 1 base and the J gene end by 4 bases; junction bases not matched to a gene: 0. In DNA form, the CDR3 reads TGTGCCAGTAGTATAGGACTAGCGGGAGGGTACGAGCAGTACTTC. Translation: CASSIGLAGGYEQYF.

CDR3 sequence: CATLNTGGAGNEQFF. The CDR3 DNA is TGTGCCACCTTAAATACAGGGGGCGCGGGTAATGAGCAGTTCTTC. The chain combines TRBV6-1 with TRBJ2-1, with 9 bases matching TRBD1. The J segment lost 7 bases and the V segment lost 10 bases, leaving 14 bases of the junction unmatched. The CDR3 runs 15 residues. Germline V gene data show CDR1 as MNHNS and CDR2 as SASEGT.